The rows below give T cell receptor beta chains drawn from one sample of a study of T-cell reconstitution after alpha-beta-depleted transplantation in children. TCRdb fed the PCR reads into MiXCR, producing one record per CDR3 protein. The sample holds roughly 500,000 distinct CDR3 sequences, around a third seen once. Sequences were derived from PBMCs from the stem cell graft donor, sampled from the stem cell graft. These receptors were collected from a human donor who donated a stem cell graft to a child with aplastic anemia. Each CDR3 is given without its conserved first and last residue.

TRBJ1-5 TRBV5-1 ASSLSLNQPQH
TRBJ2-6 TRBV4-2 ASSQGRGVPNSGANVLT
TRBJ2-7 TRBV7-9 ASSSGLAGDSSYEQY
TRBJ1-5 TRBV7-2 ASSSSGTGLPQH
TRBJ2-1 TRBV6-2/TRBV6-3 ASSYSLGLVGLNEQF
TRBJ2-2 TRBV20-1 SARDSGSGRSLTGELF
TRBJ2-5 TRBV20-1 SARDPFPALTKETQY
TRBJ1-5 TRBV3-1 ASSQDRTISGNQPQH
TRBJ2-5 TRBV18 ASSPPVGETQY
TRBJ2-7 TRBV19 ASSLQGRGYEQY
TRBJ2-7 TRBV7-6 ASSLSWTGDYEQY
TRBJ1-5 TRBV6-2/TRBV6-3 ASSYGPGTGNQPQH
TRBJ1-2 TRBV24-1 ATSDPTALYGYT
TRBJ2-7 TRBV30 AWSRDSLWNEQY
TRBJ2-1 TRBV12-3/TRBV12-4 ASSLGLAGGPRYNEQF
TRBJ2-5 TRBV6-5 ASSSRDTQETQY
TRBJ2-7 TRBV29-1 SVEDPSYEQY
TRBJ2-5 TRBV2 ASSDLVDLRETQY
TRBJ2-5 TRBV29-1 SVGLAGRETQY
TRBJ2-7 TRBV7-9 ASSLTSGSTEQY
TRBJ2-7 TRBV6-1 ASREAPFGGYEQY
TRBJ2-7 TRBV28 ASRFQFTVDEQY
TRBJ2-3 TRBV29-1 SVDDGGVRYTQY
TRBJ1-5 TRBV18 ASSSPGGASLNQPQH
TRBJ1-2 TRBV18 ASSPQIPTERNYGYT
TRBJ2-5 TRBV5-1 ASSLGGTGVEQETQY
TRBJ2-2 TRBV20-1 SAGRQGATGELF
TRBJ1-2 TRBV12-3/TRBV12-4 ASSRTGLNVHGYT
TRBJ1-5 TRBV2 ASTGTKNQPQH
TRBJ1-1 TRBV10-3 AISESRGQNTEAF
TRBJ1-5 TRBV7-9 ASSLVGTGNQPQH
TRBJ2-1 TRBV7-3 ASSMTSGNNEQF
TRBJ2-1 TRBV7-8 ASSAGVGTSPYNEQF
TRBJ2-3 TRBV11-2 ASSRLGPDTQY
TRBJ2-2 TRBV5-1 ASSLAIGPGELF
TRBJ1-4 TRBV12-3/TRBV12-4 ASSSLGEGSTNEKLF
TRBJ2-5 TRBV27 ASSPSWSQETQY
TRBJ2-3 TRBV6-5 ASSYQFTDTQY
TRBJ2-3 TRBV10-3 AISERNGEGADTQY
TRBJ1-2 TRBV5-5 ASSRTGRGYT
TRBJ2-1 TRBV5-1 ASRLAGGAQYNEQF
TRBJ2-5 TRBV20-1 SANSPGRKETQY
TRBJ1-2 TRBV12-3/TRBV12-4 ASSSAGAANYGYT
TRBJ1-1 TRBV5-6 ASSLGQWANTEAF
TRBJ2-2 TRBV19 ASSILPRQGNLGELF
TRBJ2-7 TRBV5-1 ASSVGTPEEQY
TRBJ2-3 TRBV7-9 ASSLTLFSTDTQY
TRBJ2-3 TRBV12-5 ASGLATSGRTSTDTQY
TRBJ1-2 TRBV7-9 ASSPGGGRSYGYT
TRBJ2-6 TRBV12-3/TRBV12-4 ASSPSFSGANVLT
TRBJ2-3 TRBV4-1 ASSQEGVLDLSGAGTDTQY
TRBJ1-2 TRBV15 ATSRGAGGGYT
TRBJ2-3 TRBV29-1 SVLSAGAKDTQY
TRBJ2-3 TRBV27 ASSQDRGNTDTQY
TRBJ2-5 TRBV10-3 AISESTPETQY
TRBJ1-6 TRBV12-3/TRBV12-4 ASSGASSYNSPLH
TRBJ2-6 TRBV28 ASSPFGRTSGANVLT
TRBJ1-4 TRBV7-6 ASSLTGPTNEKLF